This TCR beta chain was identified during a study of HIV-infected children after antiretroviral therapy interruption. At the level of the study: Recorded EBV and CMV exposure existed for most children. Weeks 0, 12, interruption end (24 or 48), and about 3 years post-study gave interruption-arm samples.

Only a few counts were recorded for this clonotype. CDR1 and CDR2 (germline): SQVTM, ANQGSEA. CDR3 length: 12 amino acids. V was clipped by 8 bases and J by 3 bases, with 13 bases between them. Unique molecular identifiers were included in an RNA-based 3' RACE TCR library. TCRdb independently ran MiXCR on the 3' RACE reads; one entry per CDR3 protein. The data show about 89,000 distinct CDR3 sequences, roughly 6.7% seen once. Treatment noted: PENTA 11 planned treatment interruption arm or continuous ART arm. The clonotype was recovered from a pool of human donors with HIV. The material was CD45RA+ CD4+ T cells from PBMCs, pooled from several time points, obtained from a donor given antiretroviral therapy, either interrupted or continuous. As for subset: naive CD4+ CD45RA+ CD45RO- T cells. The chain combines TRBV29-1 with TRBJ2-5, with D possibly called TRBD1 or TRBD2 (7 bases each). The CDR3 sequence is CSSQGGEETQYF. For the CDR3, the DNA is TGCAGCTCCCAGGGGGGGGAAGAGACCCAGTACTTC.